Below are 9 T cell receptor beta chains sequenced from a single sample in a study of T cell responses to AZD1222 COVID-19 vaccine. Method: immunoSEQ multiplex PCR; TCRdb's copy keeps in-frame clones and lacks some. This table has 150,000 to 200,000 clones, about nine tenths appearing once. This specimen consisted of peripheral blood, obtained 28 days after the second AZD1222 dose. The receptors here all came from an adult who received the AZD1222 COVID-19 vaccine.

The chain carries TRBV10-3 and TRBJ1-1; no clear D. Germline V lookup: CDR1 ENHRY, CDR2 SYGVKD. The CDR3 contains 17 residues. Trimming shortened V by 2 bases and J by 5 bases, and 21 bases separated the two germline ends. Written as DNA, the CDR3 is TGTGCCATCAGTGAGCGGGCCGACTGGGGAATGAGAACTGAAGCTTTCTTT. Protein: CAISERADWGMRTEAFF.

This chain links TRBV27 with TRBJ1-2; D unresolved. This CDR3 has 14 amino acids. CDR1 is MNHEY and CDR2 is SMNVEV in the germline V gene (reference sequence). Trimming cost V 4 bases and J 2 bases, with 11 bases left between them. For the CDR3, the DNA is TGTGCCAGCAGTTCCTGGAGGTCGAACTATGGCTACACCTTC. The encoded protein is CASSSWRSNYGYTF.

The CDR3 sequence: CASSPKRELHNEQFF. The CDR3 DNA reads TGTGCCAGTAGTCCAAAGCGGGAGCTCCACAATGAGCAGTTCTTC. The chain has TRBV19 and TRBJ2-1; 8 bases line up with TRBD2. The V gene end was trimmed by 5 bases and the J gene end by 5 bases; junction bases not matched to a gene: 8. This CDR3 comprises 15 residues. Germline V CDR1 and CDR2: LNHDA, SQIVND (reference sequence). The whole variable domain, remainder taken from reference TRBV19 and TRBJ2-1, is DGGITQSPKYLFRKEGQNVTLSCEQNLNHDAMYWYRQDPGQGLRLIYYSQIVNDFQKGDIAEGYSVSREKKESFPLTVTSAQKNPTAFYLCASSPKRELHNEQFFGPGTRLTVL.

This chain uses TRBV19 with TRBJ2-1; 7 nucleotides line up with TRBD2. In germline, CDR1 is LNHDA, CDR2 SQIVND (reference sequence). The CDR3 runs to 15 residues. The J segment lost 4 bases and the V segment lost 1 base, leaving 4 bases of the junction unmatched. CDR3 region: CASSIGSSGYNEQFF. CDR3 bases: TGTGCCAGTAGTATAGGTTCTAGCGGATACAATGAGCAGTTCTTC.

The V call is TRBV7-2, the J call TRBJ1-2; 7 bases agree with TRBD1. Germline CDR1 is SGHTA and CDR2 is FQGNSA. The CDR3 length is 16 residues. Trimming cost V 1 base and J 0 bases; bases outside gene matches: 5. This chain's CDR3 is CASSLEGQGANYGYTF. In DNA form, the CDR3 reads TGTGCCAGCAGCTTAGAAGGGCAGGGGGCTAACTATGGCTACACCTTC. Combining the CDR3 with reference TRBV7-2 and TRBJ1-2 gives the whole variable domain GAGVSQSPSNKVTEKGKDVELRCDPISGHTALYWYRQSLGQGLEFLIYFQGNSAPDKSGLPSDRFSAERTGGSVSTLTIQRTQQEDSAVYLCASSLEGQGANYGYTFGSGTRLTVV.

This chain joins TRBV7-2 and TRBJ2-3, with TRBD2 identical over 8 bases. From germline, CDR1 is SGHTA and CDR2 FQGNSA. V lost 10 bases, J lost 8 bases, and 20 bases stayed unmatched. The CDR3 is 16 amino acids. CDR3 nucleotides: TGTGCCACCCCATTTCGGGGACTAGGTGGGGATCGTACGCAGTATTTT. Translating it yields CATPFRGLGGDRTQYF.

CDR3 in amino acids: CASSRITGGDEKLFF. CDR3 bases: TGTGCCAGTAGCCGGATAACAGGGGGCGATGAAAAACTGTTTTTT. The chain has TRBV19 and TRBJ1-4; 9 nucleotides line up with TRBD1. With 6 bases clipped from V and 6 bases from J, the junction kept 8 bases outside the gene matches. The germline V gene has CDR1 LNHDA and CDR2 SQIVND (reference sequence). CDR3 length: 15 amino acids. The full variable domain, in which reference TRBV19 and TRBJ1-4 provide the parts outside the CDR3, is DGGITQSPKYLFRKEGQNVTLSCEQNLNHDAMYWYRQDPGQGLRLIYYSQIVNDFQKGDIAEGYSVSREKKESFPLTVTSAQKNPTAFYLCASSRITGGDEKLFFGSGTQLSVL.

V and J are TRBV7-2 and TRBJ1-2; D remains ambiguous. Looked up from germline, CDR1 is SGHTA and CDR2 is FQGNSA. This CDR3 is 16 amino acids long. V gave up 2 bases and J gave up 8 bases, with 21 bases separating them. CDR3 sequence (DNA): TGTGCCAGCAGCTTATTCAGCCCTCAAATACCTCAGGGCTACACCTTC. It encodes CASSLFSPQIPQGYTF.

The chain joins TRBV19 to TRBJ1-5; no firm D call. The CDR3 runs 15 residues. Germline values: CDR1 LNHDA, CDR2 SQIVND (reference sequence). V dropped 2 bases and J dropped 0 bases, with 8 bases sitting between them. CDR3 in amino acids: CASSISGSSNQPQHF. In DNA, the CDR3 is TGTGCCAGTAGTATATCGGGGAGTAGCAATCAGCCCCAGCATTTT.